The 31 T cell receptor beta chains given below trace back to one sample, sequenced in a study of beta chain features in type 1 diabetes. Of the isolated RNA, all was reverse transcribed, and so the sequenced material was expressed TCRB transcripts. Sequencing was performed with immunoSEQ multiplex PCR; in TCRdb, only in-frame clones are kept and a portion is missing. The sample has more than 140,000 clones, approximately 9.8% seen once; the top ten hold nearly 0.65%. The sequencing sample was made of central memory CD4+ T cells from blood. All receptors derive from a woman in her 40s in good health.

V is TRBV5-1 and J is TRBJ1-5, with TRBD1 matching over 7 bases. The germline gives CDR1 SGHRS, CDR2 YFSETQ. CDR3 length: 15 residues. With V trimmed by 5 bases and J by 4 bases, 9 bases remained unmatched. For the CDR3, the DNA is TGCGCCAGCAGACTCGATTTACAGGGGAATCAGCCCCAGCATTTT. Protein sequence: CASRLDLQGNQPQHF.

V and J are TRBV4-3 and TRBJ1-2, with 9 positions matching TRBD1. CDR1 and CDR2 (germline): LGHNA, YSLEER. The CDR3 spans 18 residues. After removal of 1 base from V and 4 bases from J, the junction contained 13 bases not matched to a gene. CDR3 nucleotides: TGCGCCAGCAGCCAAGGCCCTCCCCTACAGGGGGCTAGCTATGGCTACACCTTC. It translates to CASSQGPPLQGASYGYTF.

V is TRBV29-1 and J is TRBJ2-7, with a weak D call TRBD2 (5 bases). CDR3 length: 12 amino acids. Germline lookup yields CDR1 SQVTM and CDR2 ANQGSEA. V gave up 6 bases and J gave up 5 bases, with 14 bases separating them. The CDR3 loop reads CSVATSSHEQYF. CDR3 DNA sequence: TGCAGCGTCGCTACTAGTTCCCACGAGCAGTACTTC.

The chain carries TRBV5-4 and TRBJ1-1; D unclear. Looked up from germline, CDR1 is SGHNT and CDR2 is YYREEE (reference sequence). Trimming left V 6 bases short and J 0 bases short, with 15 bases between. This CDR3 comprises 15 residues. CDR3 bases: TGTGCCAGCACCCACCGGGGAGGCATGAACACTGAAGCTTTCTTT. It codes for CASTHRGGMNTEAFF.

The chain carries TRBV12-5 and TRBJ2-6, with 8 bases matching TRBD1. This CDR3 is built from 19 residues. V shed 0 bases, J shed 0 bases, and the junction held 7 bases outside the gene matches. CDR1 is LGHNT and CDR2 is FRNRAP in the germline V gene. Written as DNA, the CDR3 is TGTGCTAGTGGTTTGGTACTCGGCAGGGGGCCCTCTGGGGCCAACGTCCTGACTTTC. Protein: CASGLVLGRGPSGANVLTF.

This clone was picked up a small number of times. This chain joins TRBV5-4 and TRBJ2-6, with 7 positions matching TRBD1. V was pared by 2 bases and J by 4 bases, with 12 bases of the junction left unmatched. The germline CDR1 and CDR2 sequences are SGHNT and YYREEE (reference sequence). The CDR3 runs 18 residues. The CDR3 spells CASSLSAGGSSGANVLTF. CDR3 sequence (DNA): TGTGCCAGCAGCTTATCGGCAGGGGGTTCGTCGGGGGCCAACGTCCTGACTTTC.

V gene TRBV5-1 combines with J gene TRBJ1-1, with D possibly being TRBD1 (5 bases). The CDR3 loop spans 14 amino acids. The V end was cut by 4 bases, the J end by 1 base, with 11 bases between. Germline loops: CDR1 SGHRS, CDR2 YFSETQ. For the CDR3, the DNA is TGCGCCAGCAGCAAGGACACAGGGAACACTGAAGCTTTCTTT. Translated, it gives CASSKDTGNTEAFF. The variable domain in full, completed from reference TRBV5-1 and TRBJ1-1, reads KAGVTQTPRYLIKTRGQQVTLSCSPISGHRSVSWYQQTPGQGLQFLFEYFSETQRNKGNFPGRFSGRQFSNSRSEMNVSTLELGDSALYLCASSKDTGNTEAFFGQGTRLTVV.

In this sample, this clone turned up a few times. This chain uses TRBV6-6 with TRBJ1-2; the match to TRBD1 covers 7 bases. With 6 bases clipped from V and 6 bases from J, the junction kept 7 bases outside the gene matches. CDR3 size: 13 residues. Germline values: CDR1 MNHNY, CDR2 SVGAGI (reference sequence). The CDR3 loop is CASRRQGEDGYTF. CDR3 DNA: TGTGCCAGCAGACGGCAGGGGGAAGATGGCTACACCTTC.

The rearrangement joins TRBV5-4 to TRBJ2-5; maybe TRBD2 (6 bases). V was pared by 1 base and J by 4 bases, with 11 bases between. The CDR3 runs to 14 residues. CDR1 and CDR2 (germline): SGHNT, YYREEE (reference sequence). The DNA for the CDR3 is TGTGCCAGCAGCTTGCGGGGGAAAGGAGAGACCCAGTACTTC. Translating it yields CASSLRGKGETQYF.

The chain is built from TRBV7-9 and TRBJ2-3, with TRBD2 as a possible D gene (5 bases). V dropped 5 bases and J dropped 0 bases, with 12 bases sitting between them. The CDR3 sequence is 15 residues long. Germline CDR1 reads SEHNR; CDR2 reads FQNEAQ (reference sequence). As DNA, the CDR3 is TGTGCCAGCAGCCGCACGGGGTCTAGCACAGATACGCAGTATTTT. This gives the protein CASSRTGSSTDTQYF.

This chain joins TRBV7-8 and TRBJ1-5; perhaps TRBD1 as D (6 bases). This CDR3 has 12 amino acids. Germline CDR1 is SGHVS and CDR2 is FQNEAQ. The V end was cut by 9 bases, the J end by 9 bases, with 15 bases between. This CDR3 is CASVQGLGPQHF. The CDR3 nucleotides read TGTGCCAGTGTACAGGGCCTTGGGCCCCAGCATTTT.

This chain connects TRBV18 to TRBJ2-5; tentatively, D is TRBD1 (6 bases). Near its end, the DNA agrees better with TRBJ2-7, so the J call may be wrong. Germline values: CDR1 KGHSH, CDR2 LQKENI. The CDR3 covers 16 residues. The CDR3 spells CASSRQVIDSSYEQYF. The CDR3 DNA follows: TGTGCCAGCTCACGACAGGTTATAGATTCCTCCTACGAGCAGTACTTC.

This clone came up a few times. This rearrangement joins TRBV11-2 to TRBJ1-1, with TRBD1 matching over 9 bases. The length of the CDR3 is 16 residues. Germline CDR1 reads SGHAT; CDR2 reads FQNNGV. Trimming removed 7 bases from V and 4 bases from J; junction bases left unmatched: 13. The CDR3 protein is CASIIRGTGRGTEAFF. DNA of the CDR3: TGTGCCAGCATCATTAGGGGGACAGGGAGGGGCACTGAAGCTTTCTTT.

This clone was seen repeatedly, ten times or more. This rearrangement joins TRBV13 to TRBJ2-3; unclear D gene. V lost 4 bases, J lost 1 base, and 15 bases lay in between. The CDR3 sequence is 16 residues long. CDR1 is PRHDT and CDR2 is FYEKMQ in the germline V gene (reference sequence). As DNA, the CDR3 is TGTGCCAGCAGCTCCCTGAACTCCGCCGGCACAGATACGCAGTATTTT. Its protein product is CASSSLNSAGTDTQYF.

The genes are TRBV7-9 and TRBJ2-3; D possibly corresponds to TRBD1 (6 bases). CDR1 is SEHNR and CDR2 is FQNEAQ in the germline V gene (reference sequence). The CDR3 has 15 amino acids. V lost 1 base to trimming and J lost 4 bases, with 12 bases between them. CDR3 nucleotide sequence: TGTGCCAGCAGCTTAGTCGCAGGGGCTGCAGATACGCAGTATTTT. Protein sequence: CASSLVAGAADTQYF.

This clone showed up just a few times. One end of the junction fails to match germline, which may point to a read error. The chain employs TRBV4-1 and TRBJ2-1; D unresolved. The germline gives CDR1 MGHRA, CDR2 YSYEKL. CDR3 size: 16 residues. The CDR3 DNA is TGCGCCAGCAGCCTCGCGTTTATACTCTCCAACAATGAGCAGTTCTTC. Translating gives CASSLAFILSNNEQFF.

This sequence joins TRBV5-1 and TRBJ2-2, with 9 bases aligning to TRBD1. Germline assignment: CDR1 SGHRS and CDR2 YFSETQ. V was pared by 4 bases and J by 7 bases, with 11 bases of the junction left unmatched. This CDR3 is 16 amino acids long. Here the CDR3 DNA reads TGCGCCAGCAGCCCCCAGGGACAGGGTATAGTCGGGGAGCTGTTTTTT. This translates into CASSPQGQGIVGELFF.

This clone was counted ten times or more. This chain connects TRBV29-1 to TRBJ1-3; unclear D gene. This CDR3 has 13 residues. Per the germline V gene, CDR1 is SQVTM and CDR2 is ANQGSEA. V shed 5 bases and J shed 2 bases, with 10 bases lying between them. The DNA of the CDR3 is TGCAGCGTTTCTCCCAGGACTGGAAACACCATATATTTT. Amino acid sequence: CSVSPRTGNTIYF.

In this sample, this clone turned up a few times. Sequence at one end of the junction differs from germline and may be a read error. The genes are TRBV5-1 and TRBJ2-7, with 7 bases aligning to TRBD1. The CDR3 extends over 14 amino acids. From germline, CDR1 is SGHRS and CDR2 YFSETQ. CDR3 sequence (DNA): TGCGCCAGCAGCCAGGACAGGCCCTCCCACGAGCAGTACTTC. Residues: CASSQDRPSHEQYF.

With regard to this clone: Within the sample, other DNA sequences also encode this same CDR3. The chain recombines TRBV5-1 with TRBJ1-2, with D maybe TRBD1 (6 bases). Trimming cost V 3 bases and J 4 bases, with 10 bases left between them. The CDR3 has 13 amino acids. Germline lookup yields CDR1 SGHRS and CDR2 YFSETQ. The CDR3 here is CASSSDRSYGYTF. Written as DNA, the CDR3 is TGCGCCAGCAGCTCGGACAGAAGCTATGGCTACACCTTC.

This clone was observed a few times. The chain is built from TRBV4-1 and TRBJ2-1; 7 nucleotides line up with TRBD2. The CDR3 is made up of 18 amino acids. The germline V gene encodes CDR1 MGHRA and CDR2 YSYEKL. With 1 base clipped from V and 1 base from J, the junction kept 10 bases outside the gene matches. As DNA, the CDR3 is TGCGCCAGCAGCCAAGTGCCCCGGGGGGTCGGTTCCTACAATGAGCAGTTCTTC. This gives the protein CASSQVPRGVGSYNEQFF.

In its sample, this clone was seen a few times. The V call is TRBV5-4, the J call TRBJ2-1, with TRBD2 matching 7 bases. The CDR3 is made up of 16 amino acids. In germline, CDR1 is SGHNT, CDR2 YYREEE (reference sequence). V shed 0 bases and J 0 bases; nucleotides not matched to a gene: 3. The CDR3 DNA follows: TGTGCCAGCAGCTTGGGGCGGGGGAGCTCCTACAATGAGCAGTTCTTC. Translated: CASSLGRGSSYNEQFF.

This clone was counted at least ten times. J is TRBJ2-5 and V is TRBV5-4; TRBD2 might be the D (5 bases). V was shortened by 4 bases and J by 4 bases, with 14 bases between the two germline ends. The CDR3 consists of 14 residues. Germline V lookup: CDR1 SGHNT, CDR2 YYREEE (reference sequence). Here the CDR3 reads CASSPRESGETQYF. CDR3 DNA sequence: TGTGCCAGCAGCCCTAGGGAGAGCGGAGAGACCCAGTACTTC.

The sample holds a few counts of this clone. The gene calls are TRBV10-1 and TRBJ2-1, with TRBD1 matching 7 bases. CDR1 is WNHNN, CDR2 SYGVQD, per germline (reference sequence). CDR3 length: 14 amino acids. Trimming at V came to 5 bases and at J to 3 bases, leaving 4 bases not matched to a gene. CDR3 region: CASSKGQSYNEQFF. The CDR3 DNA sequence: TGCGCCAGCAGTAAGGGACAGAGCTACAATGAGCAGTTCTTC.

This clone turned up a few times. The chain combines TRBV25-1 with TRBJ2-7; D is perhaps TRBD1 (6 bases). Trimming left V 0 bases short and J 4 bases short, with 13 bases between. The CDR3 sequence is 15 residues long. The germline CDR1 and CDR2 sequences are MGHDK and SYGVNS. The CDR3 sequence: CASSEYLRGNYEQYF. The CDR3 DNA reads as TGTGCCAGCAGTGAATATCTCAGGGGTAATTACGAGCAGTACTTC.

The sample holds a few counts of this clone. The CDR3 DNA reads as TGCGCCAGCAGCTTGGAGACTAGAACAGATACGCAGTATTTT. It specifies CASSLETRTDTQYF. The V gene is TRBV5-1, the J gene TRBJ2-3, with D possibly being TRBD2 (6 bases). The CDR3 has 14 amino acids. In germline, CDR1 is SGHRS, CDR2 YFSETQ. With 0 bases removed from V and 3 bases from J, the gap between germline ends came to 8 bases.

This clone was recorded at least ten times. The chain recombines TRBV6-5 with TRBJ2-3; D might be TRBD2 (5 bases). The CDR3 consists of 15 residues. Deletions cut 6 bases from V and 0 bases from J, with 13 bases between. Germline loops: CDR1 MNHEY, CDR2 SVGAGI. CDR3 coding DNA: TGTGCCAGCAGCCGAGGGTACCCCAGCACAGATACGCAGTATTTT. Residues: CASSRGYPSTDTQYF.

J is TRBJ1-1 and V is TRBV29-1; tentatively, D is TRBD1 (5 bases). CDR3 length equals 14 residues. V lost 5 bases, J lost 5 bases, and 18 bases lay in between. Germline V gene lookup returns CDR1 SQVTM and CDR2 ANQGSEA. The CDR3 is CSVWGDGGNTEAFF. CDR3 bases: TGCAGCGTTTGGGGGGACGGGGGGAATACTGAAGCTTTCTTT.

This clone has more than one count but fewer than ten. This chain connects TRBV18 to TRBJ2-4, with D tentatively TRBD2 (6 bases). CDR1 KGHSH and CDR2 LQKENI come from the germline V gene. Deletions cut 3 bases from V and 15 bases from J, with 18 bases between. The CDR3 is 13 amino acids. CDR3: CASSPDRELAWYF. CDR3 nucleotides: TGTGCCAGCTCACCGGACCGGGAGCTAGCATGGTACTTC.

This clone appeared a few times. The sample contains more than one DNA sequence encoding this CDR3. The V gene is TRBV7-2, the J gene TRBJ1-2; 10 nucleotides agree with TRBD1. Germline values: CDR1 SGHTA, CDR2 FQGNSA. Germline trimming cut 5 bases from V and 6 bases from J; bases unmatched to any gene: 3. This CDR3 region has 13 residues. The CDR3 DNA sequence: TGTGCCAGCAGCAGGGGACAGGGGAATGGCTACACCTTC. Its protein product is CASSRGQGNGYTF.

This chain links TRBV15 with TRBJ2-5; 10 bases align to TRBD2. The CDR3 covers 16 residues. Germline assignment: CDR1 LNHNV and CDR2 YYDKDF (reference sequence). After removal of 5 bases from V and 3 bases from J, the junction contained 9 bases not matched to a gene. In nucleotides, the CDR3 is TGTGCCACCAGCCGAGGGACTAGCGTTAAAGAAGAGACCCAGTACTTC. Amino acids: CATSRGTSVKEETQYF.